One TCR beta chain is described in this entry. The CDR3 contains 15 residues. CDR1 and CDR2 from the germline V gene are MNHEY and SMNVEV (reference sequence). Trimming shortened V by 2 bases and J by 4 bases, and 14 bases separated the two germline ends. This sample is drawn from a study of blood T cell repertoires in COVID-19. Overall study context: Italy, Spain and the United States were the sources of the convalescent and acute COVID-19 samples.

Method: immunoSEQ multiplex PCR; TCRdb's copy keeps in-frame clones and lacks some. Among 150,000 or so clones, roughly 87% were seen once, and the ten largest hold approximately 11%. The rearrangement uses TRBV27 and TRBJ1-1; D is uncertain. Input material: PBMCs or T cells enriched from blood (not recorded which). The clonotype comes from a man aged 45-65 years who had recovered from COVID-19. The CDR3 nucleotides read TGTGCCAGCAGTTTACAACCGGGGTCGGGCACTGAAGCTTTCTTT. Its protein product is CASSLQPGSGTEAFF.